This TCR beta chain originates from a study of siplizumab effects on memory and regulatory T cells. Points from the study as a whole: To unstimulated subsets, only a minor fraction of alloreactive clones could be mapped. Whether the proliferating Tregs (from siplizumab cultures) were suppressive was not confirmed.

With respect to this clone: The antigen is undetermined.

The CDR3 is made up of 15 amino acids. V was clipped by 5 bases and J by 2 bases; unmatched bases: 8. Per germline, CDR1 MNHEY and CDR2 SVGAGI. TCR templates, 75,000 to 100,000 per sample, were assayed. Assay used: immunoSEQ multiplex PCR; TCRdb lists only in-frame clones, some missing. The data hold about 100,000 clones, with about 94% observed a single time. The TCR comes from a human donor in good health. Sequencing used non-Treg CD4+ T cells sorted from blood. The chain uses TRBV6-5 and TRBJ1-2, with 7 nucleotides matching TRBD1. CDR3 sequence reads: CASSRALGQNYGYTF. CDR3 coding DNA: TGTGCCAGCAGTCGGGCGTTGGGACAGAACTATGGCTACACCTTC.